This note documents a single T cell receptor (beta chain) sequence. cDNA came from about 0.5 to 1 ug RNA primed by random hexamers. MiXCR was run by TCRdb on the immunoSEQ multiplex PCR reads, yielding one entry per CDR3 protein. The data contain over 70,000 distinct CDR3 sequences, approximately 96% of them singletons. The CDR3 contains 15 residues. With 0 bases clipped from V and 5 bases from J, the junction kept 7 bases outside the gene matches. Per the germline V gene, CDR1 is LGHNA and CDR2 is YSLEER. These data are taken from a study of CD8 T cells in Susac syndrome. Study-wide background: Patients with Susac syndrome who were sequenced included more than five with active disease and eight in remission.

The rearrangement joins TRBV4-3 to TRBJ2-7; 7 positions match TRBD1. Source material: CD8+ T cells from PBMCs. The clonotype comes from a human donor with Susac syndrome. The CDR3 protein is CASSQDDRVIDEQYF. CDR3 DNA: TGCGCCAGCAGCCAAGATGACAGGGTCATCGACGAGCAGTACTTC.